This entry lists 6 T cell receptor beta chains sequenced from one sample in a study of blood T cell repertoires in COVID-19. Assay used: immunoSEQ multiplex PCR; TCRdb lists only in-frame clones, some missing. The sample includes about 210,000 clones, 88% of them seen just once. The sequenced material came from peripheral blood. These receptors all come from a man between 65 and 80 years old with acute or convalescent COVID-19.

This chain links TRBV7-3 with TRBJ2-1; tentatively, D is TRBD2 (6 bases). Germline V lookup: CDR1 SGHTA, CDR2 FQGTGA. V lost 6 bases, J lost 4 bases, and 19 bases lay in between. This CDR3 has 16 residues. CDR3 region: CASSPGRRGIYNEQFF. Here the CDR3 DNA reads TGTGCCAGCAGTCCGGGGCGGAGGGGAATATACAATGAGCAGTTCTTC.

The V gene is TRBV25-1, the J gene TRBJ2-7, with D perhaps TRBD1 (6 bases). In germline, CDR1 is MGHDK, CDR2 SYGVNS. Deletions cut 5 bases from V and 0 bases from J, with 8 bases between. The CDR3 is 13 residues long. CDR3 region: CASSLGASYEQYF. CDR3 nucleotide sequence: TGTGCCAGCAGTTTGGGGGCCTCCTACGAGCAGTACTTC.

This chain joins TRBV18 and TRBJ1-3, with 9 bases matching TRBD1. This CDR3 is 17 amino acids long. CDR1 is KGHSH and CDR2 is LQKENI in the germline V gene. V shed 3 bases, J shed 0 bases, and the junction held 6 bases outside the gene matches. CDR3 residues: CASSPGQGRTSGNTIYF. The CDR3 DNA reads TGTGCCAGCTCACCCGGACAGGGGAGGACCTCTGGAAACACCATATATTTT.

The CDR3 DNA sequence: TGTGCTAGTGATACTCCAGGGAGGGAGCAGTACTTC. Amino acid sequence: CASDTPGREQYF. The chain carries TRBV12-5 and TRBJ2-7, with D possibly TRBD2 on 6 matching bases. Trimming shortened V by 7 bases and J by 7 bases, and 14 bases separated the two germline ends. The CDR3 length is 12 residues. CDR1 and CDR2 (germline): LGHNT, FRNRAP.

J is TRBJ2-1 and V is TRBV7-2; 7 nucleotides align to TRBD2. The CDR3 runs to 14 residues. The germline V gene has CDR1 SGHTA and CDR2 FQGNSA. Trimming at V came to 1 base and at J to 4 bases, leaving 1 base not matched to a gene. The CDR3: CASSLEAGYNEQFF. The DNA for the CDR3 is TGTGCCAGCAGCTTAGAAGCGGGATACAATGAGCAGTTCTTC.

The chain joins TRBV7-3 to TRBJ2-3; D gene ambiguous. Germline CDR1 reads SGHTA; CDR2 reads FQGTGA. This CDR3 comprises 16 residues. The V end lost 2 bases, the J end lost 0 bases, and 12 bases lay between the germline ends. CDR3 DNA: TGTGCCAGCAGCTTATCGATAGATCCTAGCACAGATACGCAGTATTTT. Translating gives CASSLSIDPSTDTQYF.